What follows are 3 T cell receptor beta chains derived from one specimen sequenced in a study of blood T cell repertoires in COVID-19. The table came from immunoSEQ multiplex PCR; TCRdb's copy has only in-frame clones and leaves some out. The table lists about 36,000 clones, around four fifths of them singletons, with about an eighth in the top ten. Input material: peripheral blood. Receptors were obtained from a human donor in a cohort sampled during active COVID-19.

The table lists this clone with a few counts. V and J are TRBV9 and TRBJ1-1, with a tentative D call TRBD1 (5 bases). There are 15 residues in the CDR3. V was pared by 4 bases and J by 0 bases, with 13 bases between. In germline, CDR1 is SGDLS, CDR2 YYNGEE. Here the CDR3 DNA reads TGTGCCAGCAGCCTTAACGGGGGAATGAACACTGAAGCTTTCTTT. Translating it yields CASSLNGGMNTEAFF.

CDR3: CASSQTDSVNGYTF. CDR3 DNA: TGCGCCAGCAGCCAAACCGACAGCGTAAATGGCTACACCTTC. The rearrangement links TRBV4-3 to TRBJ1-2; possibly TRBD1 for D (5 bases). V lost 2 bases and J lost 6, with 13 bases in between. The CDR3 runs 14 residues. CDR1 LGHNA and CDR2 YSLEER come from the germline V gene.

This clone was observed a handful of times. The chain uses TRBV7-2 and TRBJ2-7; D is unclear. Germline V lookup: CDR1 SGHTA, CDR2 FQGNSA. The CDR3 is 12 amino acids. With 5 bases removed from V and 7 bases from J, the gap between germline ends came to 12 bases. DNA of the CDR3: TGTGCCAGCAGCCCCCCTTCCGGGGAGCAGTACTTC. It codes for CASSPPSGEQYF.